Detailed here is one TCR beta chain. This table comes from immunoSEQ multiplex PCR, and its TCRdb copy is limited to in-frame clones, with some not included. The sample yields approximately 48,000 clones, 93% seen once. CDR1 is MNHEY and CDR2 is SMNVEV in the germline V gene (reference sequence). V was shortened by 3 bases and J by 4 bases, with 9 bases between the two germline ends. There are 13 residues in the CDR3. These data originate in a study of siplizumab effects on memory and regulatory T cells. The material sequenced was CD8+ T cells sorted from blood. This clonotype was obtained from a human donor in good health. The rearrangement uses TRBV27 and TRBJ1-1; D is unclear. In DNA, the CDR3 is TGTGCCAGCAGTTTGGTAGGGATCACTGAAGCTTTCTTT. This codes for CASSLVGITEAFF.